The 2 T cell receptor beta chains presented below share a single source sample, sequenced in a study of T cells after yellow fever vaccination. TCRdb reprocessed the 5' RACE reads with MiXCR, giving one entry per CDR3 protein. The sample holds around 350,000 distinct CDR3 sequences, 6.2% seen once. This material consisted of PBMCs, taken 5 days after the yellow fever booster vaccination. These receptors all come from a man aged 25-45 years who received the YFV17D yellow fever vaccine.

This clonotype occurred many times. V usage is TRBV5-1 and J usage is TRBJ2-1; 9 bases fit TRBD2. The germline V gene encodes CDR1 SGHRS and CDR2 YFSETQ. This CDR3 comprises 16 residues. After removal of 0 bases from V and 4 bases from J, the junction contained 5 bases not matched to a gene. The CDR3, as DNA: TGCGCCAGCAGCTTGGTAGCTAGCGGGGCGTACAATGAGCAGTTCTTC. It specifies CASSLVASGAYNEQFF.

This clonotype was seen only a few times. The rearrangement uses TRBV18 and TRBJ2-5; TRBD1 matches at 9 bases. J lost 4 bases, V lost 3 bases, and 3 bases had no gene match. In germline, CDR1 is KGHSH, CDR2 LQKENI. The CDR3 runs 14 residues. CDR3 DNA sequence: TGTGCCAGCTCACCCAGGACAGGGGCAGAGACCCAGTACTTC. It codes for CASSPRTGAETQYF.